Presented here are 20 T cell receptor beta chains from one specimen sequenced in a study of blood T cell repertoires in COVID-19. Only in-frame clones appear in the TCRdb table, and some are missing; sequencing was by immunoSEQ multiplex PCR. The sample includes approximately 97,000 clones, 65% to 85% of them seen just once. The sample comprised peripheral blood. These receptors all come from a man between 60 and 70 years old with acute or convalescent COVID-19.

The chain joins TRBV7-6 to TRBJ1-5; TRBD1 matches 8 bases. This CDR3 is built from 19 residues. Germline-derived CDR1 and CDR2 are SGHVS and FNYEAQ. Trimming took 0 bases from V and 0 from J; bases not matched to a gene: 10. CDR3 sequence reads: CASSLASGQGADSNQPQHF. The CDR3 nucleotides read TGTGCCAGCAGCTTAGCTAGCGGACAGGGCGCGGATAGCAATCAGCCCCAGCATTTT.

Here the CDR3 reads CASSYSREGQDEQYF. CDR3 nucleotide sequence: TGTGCCAGCAGTTACTCGCGGGAGGGACAGGACGAGCAGTACTTC. V is TRBV6-2 or TRBV6-3 and J is TRBJ2-7; D perhaps matches TRBD2 (9 bases). Germline-derived CDR1 and CDR2 are MNHEY and SVGEGT. The CDR3 sequence is 15 residues long. Trimming pared 0 bases from V and 5 bases from J, leaving 14 bases between.

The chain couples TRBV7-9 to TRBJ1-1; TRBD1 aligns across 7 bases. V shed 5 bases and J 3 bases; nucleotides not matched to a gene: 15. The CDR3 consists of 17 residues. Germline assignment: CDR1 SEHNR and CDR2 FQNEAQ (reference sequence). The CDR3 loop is CASSRRGQLFQDTEAFF. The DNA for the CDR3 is TGTGCCAGCAGCCGCCGGGGACAGCTATTCCAGGACACTGAAGCTTTCTTT.

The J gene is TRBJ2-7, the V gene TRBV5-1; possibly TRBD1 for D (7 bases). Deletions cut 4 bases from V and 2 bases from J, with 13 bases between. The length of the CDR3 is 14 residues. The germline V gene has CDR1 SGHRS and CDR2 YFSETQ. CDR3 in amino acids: CASSLGGTAYEQYF. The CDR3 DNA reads TGCGCCAGCAGCCTGGGCGGGACAGCCTACGAGCAGTACTTC.

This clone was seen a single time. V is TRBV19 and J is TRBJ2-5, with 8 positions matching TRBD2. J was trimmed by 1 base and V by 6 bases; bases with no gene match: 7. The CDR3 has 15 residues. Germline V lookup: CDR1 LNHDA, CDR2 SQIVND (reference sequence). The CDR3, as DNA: TGTGCCAGTAGCCGACTAGCGAAGCTCCAAGAGACCCAGTACTTC. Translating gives CASSRLAKLQETQYF. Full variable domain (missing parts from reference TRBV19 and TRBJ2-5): DGGITQSPKYLFRKEGQNVTLSCEQNLNHDAMYWYRQDPGQGLRLIYYSQIVNDFQKGDIAEGYSVSREKKESFPLTVTSAQKNPTAFYLCASSRLAKLQETQYFGPGTRLLVL.

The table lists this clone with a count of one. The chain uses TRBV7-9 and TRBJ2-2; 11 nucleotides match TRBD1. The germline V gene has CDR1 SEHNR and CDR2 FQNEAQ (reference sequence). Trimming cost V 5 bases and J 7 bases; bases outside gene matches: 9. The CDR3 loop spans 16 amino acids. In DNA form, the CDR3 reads TGTGCCAGCAGCCAGGGACAGGGGGGTATCGGCGGGGAGCTGTTTTTT. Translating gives CASSQGQGGIGGELFF.

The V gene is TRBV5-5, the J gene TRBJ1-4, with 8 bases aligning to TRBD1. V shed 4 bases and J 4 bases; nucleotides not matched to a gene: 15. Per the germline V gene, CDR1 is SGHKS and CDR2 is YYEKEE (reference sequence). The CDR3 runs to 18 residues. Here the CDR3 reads CASSPGQAPFRVNEKLFF. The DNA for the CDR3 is TGTGCCAGCAGCCCGGGACAGGCCCCGTTTCGTGTTAATGAAAAACTGTTTTTT.

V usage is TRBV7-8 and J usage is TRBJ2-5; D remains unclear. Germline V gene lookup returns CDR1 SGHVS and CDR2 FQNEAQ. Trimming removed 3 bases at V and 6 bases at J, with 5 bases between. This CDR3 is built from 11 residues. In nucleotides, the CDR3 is TGTGCCAGCAGCTTTCTACAGACCCAGTACTTC. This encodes CASSFLQTQYF.

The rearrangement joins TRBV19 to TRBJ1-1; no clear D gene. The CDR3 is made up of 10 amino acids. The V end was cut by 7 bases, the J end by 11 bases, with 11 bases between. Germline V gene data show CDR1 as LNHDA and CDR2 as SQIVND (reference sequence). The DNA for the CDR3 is TGTGCCAGTATGAGGAATACGGCTTTCTTT. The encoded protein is CASMRNTAFF.

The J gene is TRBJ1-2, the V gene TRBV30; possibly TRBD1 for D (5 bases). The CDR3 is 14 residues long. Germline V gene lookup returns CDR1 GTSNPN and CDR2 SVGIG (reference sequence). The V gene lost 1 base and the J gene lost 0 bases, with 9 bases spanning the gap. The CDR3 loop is CAWSATVANYGYTF. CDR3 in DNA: TGTGCCTGGAGTGCGACAGTCGCTAACTATGGCTACACCTTC.

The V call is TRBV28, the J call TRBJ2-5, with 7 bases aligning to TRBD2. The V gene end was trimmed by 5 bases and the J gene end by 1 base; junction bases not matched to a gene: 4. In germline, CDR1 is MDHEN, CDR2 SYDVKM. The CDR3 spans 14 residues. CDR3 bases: TGTGCCAGCAGTCTGGGACTACCCCAAGAGACCCAGTACTTC. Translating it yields CASSLGLPQETQYF. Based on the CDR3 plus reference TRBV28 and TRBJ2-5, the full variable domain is DVKVTQSSRYLVKRTGEKVFLECVQDMDHENMFWYRQDPGLGLRLIYFSYDVKMKEKGDIPEGYSVSREKKERFSLILESASTNQTSMYLCASSLGLPQETQYFGPGTRLLVL.

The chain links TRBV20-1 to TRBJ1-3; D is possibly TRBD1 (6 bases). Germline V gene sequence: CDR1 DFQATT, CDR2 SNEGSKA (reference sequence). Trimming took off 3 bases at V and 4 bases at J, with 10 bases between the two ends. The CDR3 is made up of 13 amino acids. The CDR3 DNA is TGCAGTGCTAGTGGGGACAAGGGAAACACCATATATTTT. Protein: CSASGDKGNTIYF.

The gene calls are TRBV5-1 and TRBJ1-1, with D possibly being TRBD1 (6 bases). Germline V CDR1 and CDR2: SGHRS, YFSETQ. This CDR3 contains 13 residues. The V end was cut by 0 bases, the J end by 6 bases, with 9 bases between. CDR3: CASSLGGLPEAFF. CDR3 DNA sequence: TGCGCCAGCAGCTTGGGGGGGCTCCCTGAAGCTTTCTTT.

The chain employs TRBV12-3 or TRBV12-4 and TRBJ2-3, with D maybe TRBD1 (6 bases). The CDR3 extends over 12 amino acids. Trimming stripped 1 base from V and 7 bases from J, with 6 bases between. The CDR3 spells CASSLGGHTQYF. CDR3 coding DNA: TGTGCCAGCAGTTTAGGGGGGCATACGCAGTATTTT.

DNA for the CDR3: TGTGCCAGTACCCCGACAGGGTCGTACAATCAGCCCCAGCATTTT. Protein sequence: CASTPTGSYNQPQHF. This chain uses TRBV19 with TRBJ1-5, with TRBD1 identical over 7 bases. V shed 7 bases, J shed 3 bases, and the junction held 9 bases outside the gene matches. The germline CDR1 and CDR2 sequences are LNHDA and SQIVND (reference sequence). CDR3 length equals 15 residues.

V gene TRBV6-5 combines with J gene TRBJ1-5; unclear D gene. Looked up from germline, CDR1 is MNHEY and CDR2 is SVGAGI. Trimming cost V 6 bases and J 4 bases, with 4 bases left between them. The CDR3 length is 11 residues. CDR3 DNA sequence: TGTGCCAGCAGGAGTAATCAGCCCCAGCATTTT. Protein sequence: CASRSNQPQHF.

CDR3 in DNA: TGTGCCAGCAGTGAATCAGGGTATAGCAATCAGCCCCAGCATTTT. It is translated as CASSESGYSNQPQHF. This chain connects TRBV2 to TRBJ1-5; D may be TRBD1 (5 bases). Per the germline V gene, CDR1 is SNHLY and CDR2 is FYNNEI. Trimming stripped 2 bases from V and 0 bases from J, with 8 bases between. The CDR3 sequence is 15 residues long.

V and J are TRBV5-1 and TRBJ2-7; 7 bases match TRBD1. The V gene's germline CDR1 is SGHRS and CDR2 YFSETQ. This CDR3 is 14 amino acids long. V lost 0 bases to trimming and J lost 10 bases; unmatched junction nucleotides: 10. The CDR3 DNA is TGCGCCAGCAGCTTGGAGGGACAGTCTATTGGACAGTACTTC. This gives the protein CASSLEGQSIGQYF.

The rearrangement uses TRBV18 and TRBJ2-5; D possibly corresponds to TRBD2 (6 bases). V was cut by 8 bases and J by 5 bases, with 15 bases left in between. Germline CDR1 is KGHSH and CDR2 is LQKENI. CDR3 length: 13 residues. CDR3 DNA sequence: TGTGCCAGCGGGACTGGGGGTCTGGAGACCCAGTACTTC. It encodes CASGTGGLETQYF.

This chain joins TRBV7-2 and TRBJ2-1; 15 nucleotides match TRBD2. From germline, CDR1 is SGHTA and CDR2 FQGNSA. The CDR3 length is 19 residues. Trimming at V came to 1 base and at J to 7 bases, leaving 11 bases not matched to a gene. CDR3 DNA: TGTGCCAGCAGCTTAGTCAGGACTAGCGGGGGGGCCCGACCAAATGAGCAGTTCTTC. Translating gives CASSLVRTSGGARPNEQFF.